A single sample gave rise to the 7 T cell receptor beta chains below, sequenced in a study of cytomegalovirus exposure and HLA in healthy donors. The table came from immunoSEQ multiplex PCR; TCRdb's copy has only in-frame clones and leaves some out. The sample yields around 86,000 clones, 90% to 95% seen once. The sample was PBMCs. These receptors were taken from a woman aged 25-40 years in good health and CMV-seropositive.

The sample holds a few counts of this clone. The genes are TRBV2 and TRBJ1-2; TRBD1 agrees at 8 bases. The CDR3 is made up of 15 amino acids. The ends lost 5 bases at V and 3 bases at J; junction bases unmatched: 8. Germline CDR1 is SNHLY and CDR2 is FYNNEI. Here the CDR3 reads CASSREQTGDYGYTF. The DNA for the CDR3 is TGTGCCAGCAGTCGCGAGCAGACAGGGGACTATGGCTACACCTTC.

V is TRBV6-5 and J is TRBJ1-1, with D uncertain. The CDR3 is 16 residues long. V lost 0 bases and J lost 0, with 11 bases in between. Germline assignment: CDR1 MNHEY and CDR2 SVGAGI. The DNA of the CDR3 is TGTGCCAGCAGTTACTCGATGCGGGTCTTGAACACTGAAGCTTTCTTT. As protein: CASSYSMRVLNTEAFF.

The rearrangement joins TRBV7-2 to TRBJ1-2; 9 positions agree with TRBD1. CDR3 length equals 14 residues. V shed 5 bases and J 7 bases; nucleotides not matched to a gene: 8. Germline V CDR1 and CDR2: SGHTA, FQGNSA. The CDR3 loop is CASSPDRGTGGYTF. In DNA, the CDR3 is TGTGCCAGCAGCCCAGACAGGGGGACTGGTGGCTACACCTTC.

The chain employs TRBV10-3 and TRBJ2-3, with 13 bases identical to TRBD2. V gave up 5 bases and J gave up 6 bases; unmatched junction bases: 8. CDR1 and CDR2 from the germline V gene are ENHRY and SYGVKD. The CDR3 sequence is 16 residues long. The chain's CDR3 is CAISKWTSGRLDTQYF. As DNA, the CDR3 is TGTGCCATCAGTAAATGGACTAGCGGGAGACTTGATACGCAGTATTTT.

The rearrangement uses TRBV4-3 and TRBJ2-1; a possible D gene is TRBD2 (5 bases). V lost 0 bases and J 9 bases, leaving 12 bases between the germline ends. CDR1 LGHNA and CDR2 YSLEER come from the germline V gene. This CDR3 is 14 amino acids long. DNA for the CDR3: TGCGCCAGCAGCCAAGAATACCAACGGGGTGAGCAGTTCTTC. It yields the protein CASSQEYQRGEQFF.

The V call is TRBV5-1, the J call TRBJ2-5; D gene unclear. V gave up 0 bases and J gave up 4 bases, with 13 bases separating them. CDR1 and CDR2 (germline): SGHRS, YFSETQ. This CDR3 spans 15 amino acids. In DNA form, the CDR3 reads TGCGCCAGCAGCTTGGTAACACCCGTACCAGAGACCCAGTACTTC. The encoded protein is CASSLVTPVPETQYF. The full variable domain, its missing parts supplied by reference TRBV5-1 and TRBJ2-5, is KAGVTQTPRYLIKTRGQQVTLSCSPISGHRSVSWYQQTPGQGLQFLFEYFSETQRNKGNFPGRFSGRQFSNSRSEMNVSTLELGDSALYLCASSLVTPVPETQYFGPGTRLLVL.

The chain combines TRBV27 with TRBJ2-5, with 8 bases matching TRBD1. Unmatched junction bases numbered 7, after V lost 3 bases and J lost 4 bases. Per germline, CDR1 MNHEY and CDR2 SMNVEV (reference sequence). The CDR3 runs 15 residues. The CDR3 loop reads CASSFGQGAPETQYF. In nucleotides, the CDR3 is TGTGCCAGCAGTTTTGGTCAGGGGGCCCCAGAGACCCAGTACTTC.